The 10 T cell receptor beta chains listed next were all sequenced from one sample in a study of CD8 T cells in Susac syndrome. An amount of RNA that ranged from about 0.45 to 1 ug was reverse transcribed with random hexamers. TCRdb processed the immunoSEQ multiplex PCR reads anew with MiXCR; each CDR3 protein has one entry. The sample consists of around 110,000 distinct CDR3 sequences, just over 95% of them appearing once. The specimen was CD4+ T cells from PBMCs. The receptors were sampled from a human donor with Susac syndrome.

V usage is TRBV10-3 and J usage is TRBJ1-4; TRBD1 matches 10 bases. CDR1 and CDR2 from the germline V gene are ENHRY and SYGVKD. After removal of 10 bases from V and 6 bases from J, the junction contained 5 bases not matched to a gene. The CDR3 runs to 13 residues. CDR3 amino acids: CATRTGGHEKLFF. The CDR3 DNA follows: TGTGCCACCCGGACAGGGGGGCATGAAAAACTGTTTTTT.

V is TRBV5-1 and J is TRBJ2-7, with 8 bases aligning to TRBD1. CDR3 length: 14 amino acids. The J segment lost 6 bases and the V segment lost 4 bases, leaving 9 bases of the junction unmatched. Germline loops: CDR1 SGHRS, CDR2 YFSETQ. The CDR3 region has the DNA TGCGCCAGCAGCATGGGACAGGATCCTCCCGAGCAGTACTTC. It is translated as CASSMGQDPPEQYF.

The V and J genes are TRBV6-6 and TRBJ1-1; no definite D call. V lost 6 bases, J lost 11 bases, and 16 bases lay in between. Germline CDR1 is MNHNY and CDR2 is SVGAGI (reference sequence). This CDR3 is 12 amino acids long. Here the CDR3 reads CASRPVEGFAFF. The CDR3 bases are TGTGCCAGCAGACCGGTTGAAGGGTTCGCTTTCTTT.

The gene calls are TRBV20-1 and TRBJ2-1; TRBD2 matches 7 bases. CDR3 size: 14 residues. Trimming removed 2 bases from V and 7 bases from J; junction bases left unmatched: 8. Germline values: CDR1 DFQATT, CDR2 SNEGSKA (reference sequence). The CDR3 DNA reads TGCAGTGCTAGATTACATGCGGGAGCAAATGAGCAGTTCTTC. Its translation is CSARLHAGANEQFF.

V usage is TRBV11-2 and J usage is TRBJ1-5; possible D gene TRBD1, 6 bases. The V end lost 5 bases, the J end lost 5 bases, and 7 bases lay between the germline ends. Germline V lookup: CDR1 SGHAT, CDR2 FQNNGV. CDR3 length equals 12 residues. CDR3 sequence: CASSAGDQPQHF. The DNA for the CDR3 is TGTGCCAGCAGCGCAGGGGATCAGCCCCAGCATTTT.

The rearrangement uses TRBV20-1 and TRBJ2-7; the D is unclear. V was cut by 1 base and J by 3 bases, with 10 bases left in between. The CDR3 runs to 13 residues. Looked up from germline, CDR1 is DFQATT and CDR2 is SNEGSKA (reference sequence). The CDR3 DNA is TGCAGTGCTAGAGCGGCAGGAGACTACGAGCAGTACTTC. Its protein product is CSARAAGDYEQYF.

This chain connects TRBV30 to TRBJ2-6, with D hard to call. The germline V gene encodes CDR1 GTSNPN and CDR2 SVGIG (reference sequence). The V end lost 4 bases, the J end lost 0 bases, and 7 bases lay between the germline ends. This CDR3 spans 14 amino acids. The CDR3 spells CAWTPGSGANVLTF. In DNA form, the CDR3 reads TGTGCCTGGACTCCAGGCTCTGGGGCCAACGTCCTGACTTTC.

This rearrangement joins TRBV4-1 to TRBJ2-7; 8 bases agree with TRBD2. This CDR3 has 18 residues. With V trimmed by 0 bases and J by 5 bases, 15 bases remained unmatched. Germline CDR1 reads MGHRA; CDR2 reads YSYEKL. The CDR3 sequence: CASSQEEGYGLAVDEQYF. The CDR3 coding sequence is TGCGCCAGCAGCCAAGAGGAGGGGTACGGACTAGCCGTGGACGAGCAGTACTTC.

This clonotype was detected once. V is TRBV5-6 and J is TRBJ2-1, with 9 bases identical to TRBD1. The V gene's germline CDR1 is SGHDT and CDR2 YYEEEE. This CDR3 spans 16 amino acids. V dropped 4 bases and J dropped 3; count of bases not matched to a gene: 8. The DNA of the CDR3 is TGTGCCAGCAGCCCGGGACAGGGTAATCTCTACAATGAGCAGTTCTTC. Its translation is CASSPGQGNLYNEQFF.

The V gene is TRBV6-6, the J gene TRBJ1-4, with unresolved D. Germline-derived CDR1 and CDR2 are MNHNY and SVGAGI (reference sequence). CDR3 length: 15 residues. Between the trimmed V and J ends, which lost 4 bases and 3 bases, there was a span of 12 bases. In DNA, the CDR3 is TGTGCCAGCAGTTTTTACCGGACGGCTAATGAAAAACTGTTTTTT. This translates into CASSFYRTANEKLFF.